A single sample gave rise to the 4 T cell receptor beta chains below, sequenced in a study of cytomegalovirus exposure and HLA in healthy donors. Vbeta (60) and Jbeta (13) primers were used in the PCR. The method was immunoSEQ multiplex PCR; TCRdb's version includes in-frame clones alone and lacks a portion of them. The table records 150,000 to 180,000 clones, 60% to 75% of them present only once. Sequenced sample: PBMCs. The receptor set was obtained from a man aged 18 to 29 in good health and CMV-seronegative.

V gene TRBV5-5 combines with J gene TRBJ1-2; D gene uncertain. Germline loops: CDR1 SGHKS, CDR2 YYEKEE (reference sequence). V gave up 7 bases and J gave up 4 bases, with 14 bases separating them. This CDR3 has 13 amino acids. The CDR3 here is CASGEGNLYGYTF. In DNA, the CDR3 is TGTGCCAGCGGAGAGGGTAATCTCTATGGCTACACCTTC. Full variable domain (missing parts from reference TRBV5-5 and TRBJ1-2): DAGVTQSPTHLIKTRGQQVTLRCSPISGHKSVSWYQQVLGQGPQFIFQYYEKEERGRGNFPDRFSARQFPNYSSELNVNALLLGDSALYLCASGEGNLYGYTFGSGTRLTVV.

Only one count was recorded for this clone. The chain links TRBV5-6 to TRBJ2-5; TRBD1 aligns across 7 bases. The assigned J gene may be wrong: the sequence end matches TRBJ2-7 better. Germline V CDR1 and CDR2: SGHDT, YYEEEE. The CDR3 has 14 amino acids. The CDR3 region is CASSPTGQPYEQYF. The CDR3 DNA reads TGTGCCAGCAGCCCGACAGGGCAGCCCTACGAGCAGTACTTC.

The V call is TRBV7-6, the J call TRBJ2-1; 11 bases align to TRBD1. The CDR3 has 13 residues. From germline, CDR1 is SGHVS and CDR2 FNYEAQ. The V and J ends lost 4 bases and 8 bases, in that order; junction bases with no gene match: 1. In nucleotides, the CDR3 is TGTGCCAGCAGCTGGGACAGGGGGGATGAGCAGTTCTTC. This encodes CASSWDRGDEQFF.

V gene TRBV10-3 combines with J gene TRBJ1-5; 8 nucleotides line up with TRBD1. Per the germline V gene, CDR1 is ENHRY and CDR2 is SYGVKD. The V segment lost 4 bases and the J segment 6 bases; nucleotides outside the gene matches: 5. CDR3 length: 14 amino acids. The CDR3 here is CAISGTGQGQPQHF. CDR3 sequence (DNA): TGTGCCATCAGTGGGACAGGGCAGGGTCAGCCCCAGCATTTT.